This T cell receptor (beta chain) originates from a study of T cells in women clearing cervical HPV infection. Across the whole study: Donors had HPV16-related CIN3 or worse; 2 had invasive cancer. Study-wide points: TRBV6-7 relative abundance averaged 0.11% in cases and 0.16% in controls. CIN3+ cases had significantly higher TCR richness than controls; evenness did not differ.

Concerning this clone itself: Antigen unknown. The CDR3 end lies 3 residues beyond the end of the read and is filled in from the germline J gene.

Germline V gene lookup returns CDR1 SNHLY and CDR2 FYNNEI. Trimming cost V 6 bases and J 2 bases, with 16 bases left between them. The CDR3 extends over 15 amino acids. Measured with immunoSEQ multiplex PCR; TCRdb has only the in-frame clones, and not every one. The repertoire shows about 20,000 clones; the top ten hold 3.3%. The sample taken for sequencing was blood buffy coat. The chain couples TRBV2 to TRBJ1-1; a weak D match, TRBD1 (5 bases). The TCR comes from a woman between 18 and 70 years old with a cervical HPV16 infection that either progressed to CIN3+ or cleared (not recorded which). CDR3 bases read: TGTGCCAGCAGGGCGACAGCTCTCCCAAACACTGAA. Its translation is CASRATALPNTE. The whole CDR3 sequence reads CASRATALPNTEAFF.